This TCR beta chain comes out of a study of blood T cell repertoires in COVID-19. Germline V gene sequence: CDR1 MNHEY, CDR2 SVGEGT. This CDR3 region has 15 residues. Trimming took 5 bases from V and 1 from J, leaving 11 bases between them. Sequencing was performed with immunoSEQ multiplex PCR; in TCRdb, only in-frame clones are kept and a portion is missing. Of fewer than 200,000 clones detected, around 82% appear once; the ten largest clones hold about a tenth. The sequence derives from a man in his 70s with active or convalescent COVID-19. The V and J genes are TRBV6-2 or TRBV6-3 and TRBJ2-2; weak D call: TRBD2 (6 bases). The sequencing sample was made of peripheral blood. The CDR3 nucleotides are TGTGCCAGCAGTCAACTAGCACAGAACACCGGGGAGCTGTTTTTT. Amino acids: CASSQLAQNTGELFF.